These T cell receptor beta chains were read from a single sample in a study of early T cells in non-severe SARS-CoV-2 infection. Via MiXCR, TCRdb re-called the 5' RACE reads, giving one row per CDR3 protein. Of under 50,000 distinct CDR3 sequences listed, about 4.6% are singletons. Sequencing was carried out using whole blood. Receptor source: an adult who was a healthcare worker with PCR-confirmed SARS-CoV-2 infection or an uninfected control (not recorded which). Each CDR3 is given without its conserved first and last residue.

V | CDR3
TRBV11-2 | ASSLRQFSGNTIY
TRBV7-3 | ASSFGGSSTEAF
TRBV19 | ASSHTYRVANTGELF
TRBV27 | ASSFSAFGEQY
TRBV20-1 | STDRASEETQY
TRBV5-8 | ASSSNPGRFYGYT
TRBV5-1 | ASSPYFGGTGPTDTQY
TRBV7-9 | ASSLYRESEAF
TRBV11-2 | ASSLDRGDTQY
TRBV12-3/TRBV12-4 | ASSPVLGGRDQPQH
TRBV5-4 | ASSASPTYEQY
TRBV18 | ASSPRAPSDNSPLH
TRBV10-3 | AISEHSGPSTEAF
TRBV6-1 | ASSEDTEQY
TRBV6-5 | ASIQSGTDHYGYT